The 6 T cell receptor beta chains reported below all come from one sample, sequenced in a study of cytomegalovirus exposure and HLA in healthy donors. PCR used 60 Vbeta primers and 13 Jbeta primers. This table comes from immunoSEQ multiplex PCR, and its TCRdb copy is limited to in-frame clones, with some not included. The table shows around 190,000 clones, with roughly four fifths occurring only once. Sequencing input: PBMCs. These receptors were obtained from a woman under 40 in good health and CMV-seropositive.

This clone appeared a single time. The genes are TRBV5-6 and TRBJ2-2; 8 bases match TRBD2. The CDR3 covers 16 residues. With 0 bases clipped from V and 3 bases from J, the junction kept 4 bases outside the gene matches. Germline V CDR1 and CDR2: SGHDT, YYEEEE. The CDR3 here is CASSLEAGGDTGELFF. The DNA for the CDR3 is TGTGCCAGCAGCTTGGAGGCGGGGGGCGACACCGGGGAGCTGTTTTTT.

V is TRBV18 and J is TRBJ1-1; no clear D gene. Looked up from germline, CDR1 is KGHSH and CDR2 is LQKENI. V was trimmed by 2 bases and J by 3 bases, leaving 13 bases between them. The CDR3 has 15 amino acids. The DNA of the CDR3 is TGTGCCAGCTCACCAGTTGTTCGACATGACACTGAAGCTTTCTTT. Residues: CASSPVVRHDTEAFF.

This CDR3 is CASSPLRELPYNSPLHF. DNA of the CDR3: TGTGCCAGCAGTCCCCTCCGGGAACTCCCCTATAATTCACCCCTCCACTTT. The chain carries TRBV5-6 and TRBJ1-6, with D unclear. Per germline, CDR1 SGHDT and CDR2 YYEEEE. Trimming shortened V by 5 bases and J by 2 bases, and 17 bases separated the two germline ends. CDR3 length: 17 amino acids. Full variable domain (missing parts from reference TRBV5-6 and TRBJ1-6): DAGVTQSPTHLIKTRGQQVTLRCSPKSGHDTVSWYQQALGQGPQFIFQYYEEEERQRGNFPDRFSGHQFPNYSSELNVNALLLGDSALYLCASSPLRELPYNSPLHFGNGTRLTVT.

The chain combines TRBV7-9 with TRBJ1-2; D is perhaps TRBD1 (5 bases). The CDR3 spans 15 residues. Between the trimmed V and J ends, which lost 2 bases and 3 bases, there was a span of 13 bases. Germline assignment: CDR1 SEHNR and CDR2 FQNEAQ (reference sequence). CDR3 sequence: CASSLIPGMDYGYTF. Written as DNA, the CDR3 is TGTGCCAGCAGCTTAATTCCAGGGATGGACTATGGCTACACCTTC.

This clone occurred once. The V gene is TRBV12-5, the J gene TRBJ2-7; 12 bases match TRBD2. V shed 5 bases, J shed 3 bases, and the junction held 8 bases outside the gene matches. The V gene's germline CDR1 is LGHNT and CDR2 FRNRAP. The CDR3 spans 16 residues. The CDR3 loop is CASGTSTSGSNYEQYF. The DNA of the CDR3 is TGTGCTAGTGGTACCTCGACTAGCGGGAGCAACTACGAGCAGTACTTC.

The CDR3 spells CATRSGVSSYEQYF. DNA of the CDR3: TGTGCCACGCGAAGCGGGGTAAGCTCCTACGAGCAGTACTTC. The rearrangement uses TRBV27 and TRBJ2-5, with 7 bases fitting TRBD2. The J call may be in error: the DNA end matches TRBJ2-7 better. The V gene's germline CDR1 is MNHEY and CDR2 SMNVEV (reference sequence). CDR3 length equals 14 residues.